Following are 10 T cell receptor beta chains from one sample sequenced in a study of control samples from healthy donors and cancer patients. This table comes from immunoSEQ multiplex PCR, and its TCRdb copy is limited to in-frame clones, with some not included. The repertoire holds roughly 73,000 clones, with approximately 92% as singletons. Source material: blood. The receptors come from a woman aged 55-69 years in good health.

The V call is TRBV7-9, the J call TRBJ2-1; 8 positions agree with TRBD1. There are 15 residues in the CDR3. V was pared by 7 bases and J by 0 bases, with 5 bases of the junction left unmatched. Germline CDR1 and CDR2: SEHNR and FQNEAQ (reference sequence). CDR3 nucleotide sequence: TGTGCCAGCATCCTAACAGGGGGCTCCTACAATGAGCAGTTCTTC. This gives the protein CASILTGGSYNEQFF.

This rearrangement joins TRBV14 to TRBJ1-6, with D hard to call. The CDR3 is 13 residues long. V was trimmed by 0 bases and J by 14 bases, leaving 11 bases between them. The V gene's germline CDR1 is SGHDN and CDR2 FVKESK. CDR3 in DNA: TGTGCCAGCAGCCAAGACTTTGGTTTATCCCTCCACTTT. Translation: CASSQDFGLSLHF.

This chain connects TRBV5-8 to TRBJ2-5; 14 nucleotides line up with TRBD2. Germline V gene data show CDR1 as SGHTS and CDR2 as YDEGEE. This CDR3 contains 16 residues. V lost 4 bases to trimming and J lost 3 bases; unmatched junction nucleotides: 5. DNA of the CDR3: TGTGCCAGCAGCCCCCGACTAGCGGGAGGGAAAGAGACCCAGTACTTC. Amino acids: CASSPRLAGGKETQYF.

The CDR3 DNA reads TGTGCCTGGAGTGTAGGAGGGCTAGCGGGAGGGCCCGGGGATACGCAGTATTTT. It specifies CAWSVGGLAGGPGDTQYF. The chain combines TRBV30 with TRBJ2-3; 12 bases align to TRBD2. CDR1 and CDR2 (germline): GTSNPN, SVGIG (reference sequence). Germline trimming cut 0 bases from V and 6 bases from J; bases unmatched to any gene: 13. The CDR3 is 18 amino acids.

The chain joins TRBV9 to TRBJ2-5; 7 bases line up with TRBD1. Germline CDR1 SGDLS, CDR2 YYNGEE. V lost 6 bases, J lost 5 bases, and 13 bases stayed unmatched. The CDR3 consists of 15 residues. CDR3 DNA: TGTGCCAGCAACACAGGGGTTGGGGTCGGGGAGACCCAGTACTTC. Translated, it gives CASNTGVGVGETQYF.

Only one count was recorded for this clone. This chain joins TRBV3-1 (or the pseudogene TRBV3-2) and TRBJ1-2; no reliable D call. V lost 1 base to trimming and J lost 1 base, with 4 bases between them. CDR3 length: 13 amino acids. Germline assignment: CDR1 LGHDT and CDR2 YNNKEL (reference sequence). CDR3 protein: CASSQGFNYGYTF. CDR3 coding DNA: TGTGCCAGCAGCCAAGGTTTTAACTATGGCTACACCTTC.

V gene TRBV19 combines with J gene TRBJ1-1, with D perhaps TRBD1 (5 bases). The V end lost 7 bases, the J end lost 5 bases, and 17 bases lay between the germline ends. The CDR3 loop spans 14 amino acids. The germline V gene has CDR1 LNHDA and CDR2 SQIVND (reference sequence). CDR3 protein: CASISGQGWTEAFF. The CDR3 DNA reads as TGTGCCAGTATTTCGGGGCAGGGTTGGACTGAAGCTTTCTTT.

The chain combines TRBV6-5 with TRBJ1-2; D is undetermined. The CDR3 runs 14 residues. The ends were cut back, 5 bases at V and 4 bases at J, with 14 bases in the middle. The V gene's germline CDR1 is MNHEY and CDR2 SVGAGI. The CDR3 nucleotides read TGTGCCAGCAGTCAGACTGAGGATGTCTATGGCTACACCTTC. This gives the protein CASSQTEDVYGYTF.

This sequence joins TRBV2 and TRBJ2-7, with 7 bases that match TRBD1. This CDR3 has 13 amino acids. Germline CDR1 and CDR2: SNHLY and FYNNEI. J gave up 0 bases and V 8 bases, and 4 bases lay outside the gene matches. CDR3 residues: CASLTGSSYEQYF. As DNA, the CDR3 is TGTGCCAGCTTGACAGGGAGCTCCTACGAGCAGTACTTC.

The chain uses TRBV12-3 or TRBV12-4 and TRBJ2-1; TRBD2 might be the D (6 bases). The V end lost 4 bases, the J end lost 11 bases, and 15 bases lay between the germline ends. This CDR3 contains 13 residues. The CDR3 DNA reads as TGTGCCAGCAGTTCCACGACTAGAAGAAAGCAGTTCTTC. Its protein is CASSSTTRRKQFF.